One TCR beta chain is described in this entry. The antigen is undetermined. Methods used by the authors: ImmunoSEQ gave junction-only sequences without quality scores, so filtering differed. Method: immunoSEQ multiplex PCR; TCRdb's copy keeps in-frame clones and lacks some. That table gives V, J and clone size, and the DNA gave D and trimming. The table records some 2 million clones, roughly 95% of them present only once. The source of the sample is a study of shared clonotypes between healthy human individuals. Notes on the study in general: Sharing across a few donors was seen in 4% to 5.5% of naive CD4 clonotypes.

Selected positively for CCR7 and CD45RO-negative, naive CD8 cells excluded terminally differentiated effector memory CD45RA+ cells. Everyone who donated was a Caucasian adult who lived in Nashville, Tennessee. V shed 3 bases and J 2 bases; nucleotides not matched to a gene: 4. The CDR3 spans 14 residues. Looked up from germline, CDR1 is SGHDT and CDR2 is YYEEEE. This TCR was sampled from a man between 18 and 29 years old in good health. The specimen sequenced was naive CD8+ T cells sorted from blood. V gene TRBV5-6 combines with J gene TRBJ1-2; 7 nucleotides align to TRBD1. The CDR3 region has the DNA TGTGCCAGCAGCTACCTGACAGGGAACTATGGCTACACCTTC. It yields the protein CASSYLTGNYGYTF.